In its sample, the clone carrying this T cell receptor beta chain was seen a few times. Antigen unknown. The record originates from a study of cytomegalovirus exposure and HLA in healthy donors. General observations from the study: Later work found that TCR association rates differed between HLA loci; DRB1 had the most and HLA-C the fewest.

The germline gives CDR1 SGHNT, CDR2 YYREEE (reference sequence). Trimming removed 4 bases at V and 4 bases at J, with 8 bases between. The CDR3 length is 13 residues. With 60 Vbeta and 13 Jbeta primers, the PCR was carried out. Assay: immunoSEQ multiplex PCR; the TCRdb copy retains only in-frame clones and omits some. The repertoire holds 100,000 to 150,000 clones, with roughly 80% as singletons. Sequences were obtained from PBMCs. This receptor was identified in a boy aged 5-17 years in good health and CMV-seronegative. The chain is built from TRBV5-4 and TRBJ2-2, with D possibly matching TRBD2 (5 bases). The CDR3 here is CASSPTSTGELFF. DNA of the CDR3: TGTGCCAGCAGCCCTACTAGCACCGGGGAGCTGTTTTTT.